Given below is one T cell receptor (beta chain) in context. The antigen is unknown. The source of the sample is a study of cytomegalovirus exposure and HLA in healthy donors. The PCR used 60 Vbeta and 13 Jbeta primers. TCRdb's table, derived via immunoSEQ multiplex PCR, lists solely in-frame clones and lacks some. The sample consists of 110,000 to 150,000 clones, 70% to 80% of them appearing once. Notes on the study in general: Likely technical artifact: a cluster of highly shared sequence variants. The study listed roughly 160 cytomegalovirus-associated TCR beta chains. Reports described diagnosis of cytomegalovirus status by the classifier as highly specific and sensitive. It was assumed in the presence/absence analyses that sequencing depth was roughly uniform across donors.

The TCR comes from a woman aged 60-75 years in good health and CMV-seropositive. Material: PBMCs.

The CDR3 spells CASSLSGGNTGELFF. As DNA, the CDR3 is TGTGCCAGCAGCTTATCGGGTGGGAACACCGGGGAGCTGTTTTTT. The rearrangement links TRBV7-9 to TRBJ2-2; D not resolved. This CDR3 is built from 15 residues. Trimming pared 2 bases from V and 1 base from J, leaving 8 bases between. CDR1 SEHNR and CDR2 FQNEAQ come from the germline V gene (reference sequence).